Listed below are T cell receptor beta chains from one sample, sequenced in a study of beta chain features in type 1 diabetes. Only in-frame clones appear in the TCRdb table, and some are missing; sequencing was by immunoSEQ multiplex PCR. This sample has about 340,000 clones, with approximately 15% found just once. The sample comprised naive CD4+ T cells from blood. Source of these receptors: a young woman with type 1 diabetes. Both conserved end residues are trimmed from each CDR3. Fields, in order: D gene, V gene, CDR3 protein. D genes are given only for firm matches.

-	TRBV18	ASSPLLESGANVLT
-	TRBV19	ASSIDHYSRGQEAKNIQY
TRBD2	TRBV2	ASRLAGNIQETQY
TRBD2	TRBV7-2	ASSFRLAMVPSTDTQY
-	TRBV19	ASSIPAASEDTQY
TRBD2	TRBV28	ASREGSQSNEQF
TRBD2	TRBV5-6	ASSLAASGRSETQY
TRBD2	TRBV5-1	ASSLIAGAATNEQF
-	TRBV25-1	ASSAHLQISDTQY
-	TRBV5-1	ASSLAGQGSTEAF
-	TRBV7-8	ASSAVQSGTTDTQY
-	TRBV4-2	ASSQVPRDKETQY
-	TRBV2	ASKGGGNEQF
TRBD1	TRBV7-9	ASSLTGIYEQY
TRBD1	TRBV29-1	SVDGTGRPGELF
TRBD1	TRBV10-3	AIAGQGADTQY
-	TRBV6-5	ASSYRESLYEQY
-	TRBV6-6	ASTGQMKHEQY
TRBD2	TRBV11-2	ASSLVSGSGNEQF
-	TRBV9	ASSWAPFSGNTIY
-	TRBV4-1	ASSQDSLRGPRGQF
-	TRBV6-5	ASSTSRGSDTQY
TRBD1	TRBV5-1	ASSSTGDYGYT
-	TRBV5-1	ASSPGRADTQY
TRBD1	TRBV7-2	ASRPGQFFTEAF
TRBD1	TRBV6-6	ASSSGQGTDTQY
TRBD1	TRBV6-5	ASSGQGSYEQY
TRBD2	TRBV11-2	ASSLTSGPLGETQY
TRBD1	TRBV29-1	SASGQGGYGYT
TRBD2	TRBV4-3	ASSQRTSGTGDTQY
-	TRBV4-1	ASSQAQEGGYT
-	TRBV18	ASSPGLQETQY
TRBD2	TRBV7-9	ASSSPGGLAVYNEQF
-	TRBV4-1	ASSRTPVVQGTDTQY
-	TRBV7-2	ASSLARTQETQY
-	TRBV6-5	ASSPGGASWQF
TRBD1	TRBV7-3	ASSFEPGTGYYGYT
-	TRBV11-3	ASSLRSHEQF
-	TRBV5-6	ASSLVQPLGTDTQY
-	TRBV6-5	ASSYTGNYGYT
-	TRBV9	ASSPQQRLPNEQF
-	TRBV6-1	ASSRTRNQPQH
TRBD1	TRBV7-9	ASSLDPRGPGGYT
TRBD2	TRBV2	ASSVERGSYEQY